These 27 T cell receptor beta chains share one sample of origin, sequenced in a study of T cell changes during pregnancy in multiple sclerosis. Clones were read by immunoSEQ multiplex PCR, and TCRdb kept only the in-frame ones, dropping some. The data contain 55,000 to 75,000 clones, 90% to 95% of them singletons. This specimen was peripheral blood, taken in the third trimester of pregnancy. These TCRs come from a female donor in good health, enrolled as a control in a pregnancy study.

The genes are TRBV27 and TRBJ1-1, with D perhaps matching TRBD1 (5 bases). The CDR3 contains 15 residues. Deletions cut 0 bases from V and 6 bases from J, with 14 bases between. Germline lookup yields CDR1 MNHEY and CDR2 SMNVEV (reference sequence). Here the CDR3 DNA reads TGTGCCAGCAGTTTATCACGGAGGGGCGCCGCTGAAGCTTTCTTT. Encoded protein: CASSLSRRGAAEAFF.

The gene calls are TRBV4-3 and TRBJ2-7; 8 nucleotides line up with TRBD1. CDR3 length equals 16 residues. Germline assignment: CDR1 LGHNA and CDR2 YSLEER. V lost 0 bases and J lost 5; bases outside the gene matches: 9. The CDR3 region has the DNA TGCGCCAGCAGCCAAGATCAGGGCAGGGGGCTAGACGAGCAGTACTTC. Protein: CASSQDQGRGLDEQYF.

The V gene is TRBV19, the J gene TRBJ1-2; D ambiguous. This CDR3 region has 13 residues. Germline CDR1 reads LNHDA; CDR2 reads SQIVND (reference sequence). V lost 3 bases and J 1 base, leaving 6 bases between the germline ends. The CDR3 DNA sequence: TGTGCCAGTAGTATGGGCCTTAACTATGGCTACACCTTC. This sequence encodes CASSMGLNYGYTF.

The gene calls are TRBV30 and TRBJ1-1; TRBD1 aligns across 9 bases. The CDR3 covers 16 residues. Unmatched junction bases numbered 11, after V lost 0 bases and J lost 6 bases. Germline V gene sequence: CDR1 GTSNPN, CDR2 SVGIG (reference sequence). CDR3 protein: CAWSVGDPGQGAEAFF. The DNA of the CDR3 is TGTGCCTGGAGTGTGGGGGATCCGGGACAGGGAGCTGAAGCTTTCTTT.

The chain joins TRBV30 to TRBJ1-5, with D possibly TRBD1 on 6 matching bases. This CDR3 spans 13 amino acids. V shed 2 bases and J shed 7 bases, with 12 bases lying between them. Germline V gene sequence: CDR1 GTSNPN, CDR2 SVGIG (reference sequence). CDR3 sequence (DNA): TGTGCCTGGAGTCTGCAGGGGAGACAGCCCCAGCATTTT. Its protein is CAWSLQGRQPQHF.

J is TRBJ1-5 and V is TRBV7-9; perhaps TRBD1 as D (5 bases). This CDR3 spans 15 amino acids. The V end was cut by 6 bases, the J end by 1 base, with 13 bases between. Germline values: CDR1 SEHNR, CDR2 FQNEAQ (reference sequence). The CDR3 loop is CASSLGDSSNQPQHF. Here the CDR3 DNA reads TGTGCCAGCAGTTTGGGGGACTCGAGCAATCAGCCCCAGCATTTT. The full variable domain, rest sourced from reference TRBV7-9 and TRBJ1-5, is DTGVSQNPRHKITKRGQNVTFRCDPISEHNRLYWYRQTLGQGPEFLTYFQNEAQLEKSRLLSDRFSAERPKGSFSTLEIQRTEQGDSAMYLCASSLGDSSNQPQHFGDGTRLSIL.

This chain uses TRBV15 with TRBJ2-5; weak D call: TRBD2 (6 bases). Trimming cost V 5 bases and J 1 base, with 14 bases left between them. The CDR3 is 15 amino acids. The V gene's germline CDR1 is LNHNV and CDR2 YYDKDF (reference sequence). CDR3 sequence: CATSGWGSGQETQYF. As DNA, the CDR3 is TGTGCCACCAGCGGTTGGGGTAGCGGCCAAGAGACCCAGTACTTC.

The CDR3 is CSVFTRVSGANVLTF. The CDR3 DNA is TGCAGCGTCTTTACCAGGGTTTCTGGGGCCAACGTCCTGACTTTC. V is TRBV29-1 and J is TRBJ2-6; D possibly corresponds to TRBD1 (5 bases). The CDR3 consists of 15 residues. Trimming shortened V by 6 bases and J by 1 base, and 13 bases separated the two germline ends. Germline assignment: CDR1 SQVTM and CDR2 ANQGSEA.

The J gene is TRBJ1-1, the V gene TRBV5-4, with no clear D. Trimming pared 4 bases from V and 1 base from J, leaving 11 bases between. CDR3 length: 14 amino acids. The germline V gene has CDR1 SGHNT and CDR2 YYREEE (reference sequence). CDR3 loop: CASSVRLANTEAFF. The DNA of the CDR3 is TGTGCCAGCAGCGTCAGGCTAGCGAACACTGAAGCTTTCTTT.

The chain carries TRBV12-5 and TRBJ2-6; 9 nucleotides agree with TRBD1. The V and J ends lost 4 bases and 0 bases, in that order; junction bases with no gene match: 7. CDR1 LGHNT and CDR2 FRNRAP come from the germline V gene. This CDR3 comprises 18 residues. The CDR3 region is CASGWGTGWDSGANVLTF. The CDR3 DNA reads TGTGCTAGTGGTTGGGGGACAGGGTGGGACTCTGGGGCCAACGTCCTGACTTTC.

The CDR3 reads CASSLDRDTEAFF. Here the CDR3 DNA reads TGCGCCAGCAGCTTGGACAGGGACACTGAAGCTTTCTTT. This chain uses TRBV5-1 with TRBJ1-1; D possibly corresponds to TRBD1 (6 bases). Per the germline V gene, CDR1 is SGHRS and CDR2 is YFSETQ. With 0 bases removed from V and 3 bases from J, the gap between germline ends came to 6 bases. The CDR3 is 13 residues long.

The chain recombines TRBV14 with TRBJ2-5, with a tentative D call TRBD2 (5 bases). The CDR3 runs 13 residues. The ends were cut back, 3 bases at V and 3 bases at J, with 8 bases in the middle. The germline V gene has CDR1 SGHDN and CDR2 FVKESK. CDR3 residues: CASSHGLEETQYF. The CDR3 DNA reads TGTGCCAGCAGCCACGGACTGGAAGAGACCCAGTACTTC.

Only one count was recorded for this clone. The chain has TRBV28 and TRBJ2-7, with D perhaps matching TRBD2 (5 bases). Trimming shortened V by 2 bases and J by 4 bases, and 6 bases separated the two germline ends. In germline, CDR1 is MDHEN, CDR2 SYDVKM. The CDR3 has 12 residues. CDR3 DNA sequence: TGTGCCAGCAGTTTACCGGGGTACGAGCAGTACTTC. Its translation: CASSLPGYEQYF.

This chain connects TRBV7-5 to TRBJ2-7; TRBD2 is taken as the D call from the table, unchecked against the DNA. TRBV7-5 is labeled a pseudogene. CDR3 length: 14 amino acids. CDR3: CARSLIAFPYEQYF. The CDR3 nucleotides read TGTGCCAGAAGCTTGATCGCGTTCCCCTACGAGCAGTACTTC.

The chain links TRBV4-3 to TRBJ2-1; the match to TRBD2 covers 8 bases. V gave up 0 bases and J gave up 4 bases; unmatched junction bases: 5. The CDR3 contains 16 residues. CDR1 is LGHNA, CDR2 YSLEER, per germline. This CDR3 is CASSQDVAGSYNEQFF. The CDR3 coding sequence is TGCGCCAGCAGCCAAGATGTAGCGGGGTCTTACAATGAGCAGTTCTTC.

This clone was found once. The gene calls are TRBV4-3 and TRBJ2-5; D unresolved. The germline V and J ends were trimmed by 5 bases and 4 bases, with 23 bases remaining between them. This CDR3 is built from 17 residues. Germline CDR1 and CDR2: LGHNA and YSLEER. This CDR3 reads CASSVYLDSRVGETQYF. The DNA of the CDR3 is TGCGCCAGCAGCGTTTATTTGGATTCCCGGGTCGGAGAGACCCAGTACTTC.

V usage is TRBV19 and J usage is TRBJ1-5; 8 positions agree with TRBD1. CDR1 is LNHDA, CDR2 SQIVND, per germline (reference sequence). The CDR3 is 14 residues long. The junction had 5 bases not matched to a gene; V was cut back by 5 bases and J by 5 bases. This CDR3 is CASSLGTGHQPQHF. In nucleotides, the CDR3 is TGTGCCAGTAGTCTCGGGACAGGTCATCAGCCCCAGCATTTT.

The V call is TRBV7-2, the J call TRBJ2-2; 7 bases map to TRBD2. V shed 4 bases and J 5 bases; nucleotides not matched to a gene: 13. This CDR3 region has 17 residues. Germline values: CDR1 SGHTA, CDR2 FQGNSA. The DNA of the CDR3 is TGTGCCAGCAGCTCCCCTAGCGGTATTAGTCGGACCGGGGAGCTGTTTTTT. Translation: CASSSPSGISRTGELFF.

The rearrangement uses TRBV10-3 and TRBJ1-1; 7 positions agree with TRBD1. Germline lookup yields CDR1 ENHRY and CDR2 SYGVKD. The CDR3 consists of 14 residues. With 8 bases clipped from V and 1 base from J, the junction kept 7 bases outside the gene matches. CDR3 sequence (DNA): TGTGCCATCGGGTTAGGGGGCCCGAACACTGAAGCTTTCTTT. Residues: CAIGLGGPNTEAFF.

The CDR3: CASSPSGGYEQYF. The DNA of the CDR3 is TGCGCCAGCAGTCCTAGCGGGGGCTACGAGCAGTACTTC. The genes are TRBV4-3 and TRBJ2-7; TRBD2 agrees at 10 bases. After removal of 6 bases from V and 3 bases from J, the junction contained 2 bases not matched to a gene. CDR3 size: 13 residues. Germline values: CDR1 LGHNA, CDR2 YSLEER.

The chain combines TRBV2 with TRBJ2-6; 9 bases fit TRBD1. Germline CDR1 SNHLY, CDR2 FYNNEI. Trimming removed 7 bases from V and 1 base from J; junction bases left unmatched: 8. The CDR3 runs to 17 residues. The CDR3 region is CASKLGQGKSGANVLTF. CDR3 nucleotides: TGTGCCAGCAAATTAGGACAGGGGAAATCTGGGGCCAACGTCCTGACTTTC.

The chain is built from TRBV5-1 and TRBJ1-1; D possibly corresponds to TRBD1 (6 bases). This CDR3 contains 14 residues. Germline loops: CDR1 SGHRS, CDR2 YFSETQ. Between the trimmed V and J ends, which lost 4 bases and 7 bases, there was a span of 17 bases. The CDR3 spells CASSGTRDSLEAFF. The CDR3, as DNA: TGCGCCAGCAGCGGGACACGCGACTCCCTTGAAGCTTTCTTT.

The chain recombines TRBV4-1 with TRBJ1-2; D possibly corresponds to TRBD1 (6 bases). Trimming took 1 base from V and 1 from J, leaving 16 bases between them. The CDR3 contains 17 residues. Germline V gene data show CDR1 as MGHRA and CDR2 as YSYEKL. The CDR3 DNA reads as TGCGCCAGCAGCCAAGTCCCAGGACAGCCTAATAACTATGGCTACACCTTC. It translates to CASSQVPGQPNNYGYTF.

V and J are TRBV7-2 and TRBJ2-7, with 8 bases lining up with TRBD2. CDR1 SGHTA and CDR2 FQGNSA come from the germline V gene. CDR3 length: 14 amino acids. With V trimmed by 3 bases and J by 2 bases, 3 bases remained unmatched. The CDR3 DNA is TGTGCCAGCAGCTTGGATAGCGGGACCTACGAGCAGTACTTC. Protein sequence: CASSLDSGTYEQYF.

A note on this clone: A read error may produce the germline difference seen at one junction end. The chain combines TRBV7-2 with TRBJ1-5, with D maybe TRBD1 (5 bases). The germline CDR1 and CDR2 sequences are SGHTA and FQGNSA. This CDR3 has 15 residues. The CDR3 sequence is CASSLDGGNNRPQHF. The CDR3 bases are TGTGCCAGCAGCCTCGATGGGGGGAATAATCGGCCCCAGCATTTT.

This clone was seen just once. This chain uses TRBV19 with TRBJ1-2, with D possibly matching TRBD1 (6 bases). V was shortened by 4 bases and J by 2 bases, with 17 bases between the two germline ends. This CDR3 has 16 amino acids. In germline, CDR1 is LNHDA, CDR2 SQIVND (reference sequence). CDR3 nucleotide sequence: TGTGCCAGTAGTAAAGGGCGGGGGCGGATCAACTATGGCTACACCTTC. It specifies CASSKGRGRINYGYTF.

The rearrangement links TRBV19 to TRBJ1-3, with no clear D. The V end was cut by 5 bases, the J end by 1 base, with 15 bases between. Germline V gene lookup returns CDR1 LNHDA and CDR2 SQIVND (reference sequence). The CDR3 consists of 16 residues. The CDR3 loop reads CASSPLLWESGNTIYF. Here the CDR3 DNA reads TGTGCCAGTAGTCCCCTTCTCTGGGAGTCTGGAAACACCATATATTTT.